These 24 T cell receptor beta chains were sequenced from one sample in a study of blood T cell repertoires in COVID-19 (dated by TCRdb to 2020 to 2022). Libraries were prepared through the immunoSEQ multiplex PCR assay. What TCRdb holds here is the immuneACCESS table cut down to in-frame rearrangements. Part of the clones is not present; checked against another copy, under half of the missing clones reflect an unresolved V gene, and the others are unexplained. This sample lists 200,000 to 300,000 clones; roughly 84% were detected once. 4% to 4.5% of the sample comes from the top ten. The sample consisted of peripheral blood. The receptors derive from a man aged 60 to 75 with acute or convalescent COVID-19.

This clone was seen once. The genes are TRBV6-5 and TRBJ1-2; tentative D call: TRBD1 (5 bases). The CDR3 is 14 residues long. Germline V lookup: CDR1 MNHEY, CDR2 SVGAGI. Deletions cut 0 bases from V and 4 bases from J, with 9 bases between. CDR3 in DNA: TGTGCCAGCAGTTACTCATCCGGGGGCTATGGCTACACCTTC. Its protein product is CASSYSSGGYGYTF.

CDR3 in DNA: TGCGCCAGCAGCCAGACTAGCGGGGGGGCTTCGGATACGCAGTATTTT. This codes for CASSQTSGGASDTQYF. The chain uses TRBV5-1 and TRBJ2-3, with TRBD2 matching over 14 bases. Per the germline V gene, CDR1 is SGHRS and CDR2 is YFSETQ. This CDR3 region has 16 residues. J lost 6 bases, V lost 4 bases, and 7 bases had no gene match.

The chain joins TRBV5-1 to TRBJ2-1; TRBD2 aligns across 11 bases. Germline CDR1 is SGHRS and CDR2 is YFSETQ. This CDR3 is built from 16 residues. The V and J ends lost 7 bases and 4 bases, in that order; junction bases with no gene match: 10. CDR3 residues: CASGLSGTSGYNEQFF. In nucleotides, the CDR3 is TGCGCCAGCGGACTTTCCGGGACTAGCGGATACAATGAGCAGTTCTTC.

The chain uses TRBV28 and TRBJ1-1, with TRBD1 as a possible D gene (6 bases). This CDR3 region has 15 residues. Germline V gene data show CDR1 as MDHEN and CDR2 as SYDVKM. V was cut by 6 bases and J by 4 bases, with 18 bases left in between. The CDR3 DNA follows: TGTGCCAGCAGGCTAAACCCACAGGGTGCCACTGAAGCTTTCTTT. This sequence encodes CASRLNPQGATEAFF. The full variable domain, in which reference TRBV28 and TRBJ1-1 provide the parts outside the CDR3, is DVKVTQSSRYLVKRTGEKVFLECVQDMDHENMFWYRQDPGLGLRLIYFSYDVKMKEKGDIPEGYSVSREKKERFSLILESASTNQTSMYLCASRLNPQGATEAFFGQGTRLTVV.

This rearrangement joins TRBV9 to TRBJ2-5; no clear D. The CDR3 is 15 residues long. The V and J ends lost 0 bases and 1 base respectively, with 10 bases between them. CDR1 and CDR2 (germline): SGDLS, YYNGEE. DNA of the CDR3: TGTGCCAGCAGCGTAGTTCCAGGAACCCAAGAGACCCAGTACTTC. It codes for CASSVVPGTQETQYF.

As to this clone: Additional DNA sequences in this sample encode the identical CDR3. The chain combines TRBV19 with TRBJ2-7, with D uncertain. CDR1 is LNHDA, CDR2 SQIVND, per germline (reference sequence). This CDR3 has 13 residues. V was pared by 1 base and J by 0 bases, with 4 bases between. The CDR3 region has the DNA TGTGCCAGTAGTATAGGCAGCTCCTACGAGCAGTACTTC. Protein: CASSIGSSYEQYF.

The chain employs TRBV2 and TRBJ1-2; TRBD1 matches at 8 bases. The V gene end was trimmed by 6 bases and the J gene end by 6 bases; junction bases not matched to a gene: 15. The CDR3 is made up of 16 amino acids. Germline V lookup: CDR1 SNHLY, CDR2 FYNNEI. The CDR3 nucleotides are TGTGCCAGCAGGAAGGGGTCGGCAGGGGGCGCGGATGGCTACACCTTC. Translating gives CASRKGSAGGADGYTF.

This clone was seen once. J is TRBJ2-5 and V is TRBV27; 7 nucleotides match TRBD1. CDR1 MNHEY and CDR2 SMNVEV come from the germline V gene (reference sequence). The CDR3 spans 15 residues. With V trimmed by 5 bases and J by 2 bases, 8 bases remained unmatched. The CDR3 bases are TGTGCCAGCAGTCCCCGGACAGGTAGTCAAGAGACCCAGTACTTC. This translates into CASSPRTGSQETQYF.

J is TRBJ2-3 and V is TRBV28; 9 nucleotides agree with TRBD1. J gave up 6 bases and V 6 bases, and 4 bases lay outside the gene matches. Germline assignment: CDR1 MDHEN and CDR2 SYDVKM. There are 13 residues in the CDR3. The DNA for the CDR3 is TGTGCCAGCAGAGGACAGGGGCAGGATACGCAGTATTTT. Translation gives CASRGQGQDTQYF.

This clone was counted a few times. This chain links TRBV12-3 or TRBV12-4 with TRBJ1-2; the match to TRBD1 covers 8 bases. The CDR3 runs 12 residues. Trimming at V came to 8 bases and at J to 6 bases, leaving 5 bases not matched to a gene. The CDR3 protein is CASGSQGDGYTF. CDR3 sequence (DNA): TGTGCCAGCGGATCACAGGGGGATGGCTACACCTTC.

The chain carries TRBV25-1 and TRBJ2-6, with 8 bases lining up with TRBD1. CDR3 length: 16 amino acids. V lost 6 bases, J lost 2 bases, and 6 bases stayed unmatched. The germline V gene has CDR1 MGHDK and CDR2 SYGVNS. In DNA form, the CDR3 reads TGTGCCAGCAGCGTGGACAGGGCACCTGGGGCCAACGTCCTGACTTTC. The encoded protein is CASSVDRAPGANVLTF. Combining the CDR3 with reference TRBV25-1 and TRBJ2-6 gives the whole variable domain EADIYQTPRYLVIGTGKKITLECSQTMGHDKMYWYQQDPGMELHLIHYSYGVNSTEKGDLSSESTVSRIRTEHFPLTLESARPSHTSQYLCASSVDRAPGANVLTFGAGSRLTVL.

This rearrangement joins TRBV6-6 to TRBJ1-2, with 10 bases matching TRBD1. The germline CDR1 and CDR2 sequences are MNHNY and SVGAGI (reference sequence). With 5 bases clipped from V and 4 bases from J, the junction kept 7 bases outside the gene matches. This CDR3 has 15 amino acids. CDR3 residues: CASSGGTGATYGYTF. For the CDR3, the DNA is TGTGCCAGCAGTGGGGGGACAGGGGCGACCTATGGCTACACCTTC.

This clone was counted a few times. The chain is built from TRBV19 and TRBJ1-2, with a tentative D call TRBD1 (5 bases). The CDR3 runs 12 residues. Germline lookup yields CDR1 LNHDA and CDR2 SQIVND (reference sequence). Trimming removed 5 bases from V and 5 bases from J, with 9 bases in between. CDR3 sequence reads: CASSWGTYGYTF. As DNA, the CDR3 is TGTGCCAGTAGTTGGGGGACTTATGGCTACACCTTC.

The V gene is TRBV3-1 (or the pseudogene TRBV3-2), the J gene TRBJ2-3, with 11 bases fitting TRBD1. The CDR3 has 17 residues. In germline, CDR1 is LGHDT, CDR2 YNNKEL (reference sequence). J lost 7 bases, V lost 4 bases, and 13 bases had no gene match. For the CDR3, the DNA is TGTGCCAGCAGCCCGAGGACAGGGGGCGTTGATAGGAATACGCAGTATTTT. Translated: CASSPRTGGVDRNTQYF.

The rearrangement joins TRBV5-1 to TRBJ1-1, with TRBD1 matching 7 bases. Germline CDR1 SGHRS, CDR2 YFSETQ. The CDR3 contains 14 residues. V dropped 4 bases and J dropped 10; count of bases not matched to a gene: 13. The DNA of the CDR3 is TGCGCCAGCAGCCAAGGGACAGTTAATTCCCCAGCTTTCTTT. Translation gives CASSQGTVNSPAFF.

The rearrangement links TRBV5-6 to TRBJ1-2; 10 bases agree with TRBD1. CDR3 length: 15 residues. The J segment lost 7 bases and the V segment lost 4 bases, leaving 10 bases of the junction unmatched. The germline V gene encodes CDR1 SGHDT and CDR2 YYEEEE. The CDR3 protein is CASSQGGQGYSGYTF. Here the CDR3 DNA reads TGTGCCAGCAGCCAGGGGGGACAGGGGTATAGTGGCTACACCTTC.

V gene TRBV28 combines with J gene TRBJ1-5, with D tentatively TRBD1 (5 bases). Trimming took 5 bases from V and 0 from J, leaving 11 bases between them. The germline V gene encodes CDR1 MDHEN and CDR2 SYDVKM. The CDR3 runs to 15 residues. The DNA for the CDR3 is TGTGCCAGCAGTACCGCGGGGGGTAGCAATCAGCCCCAGCATTTT. It translates to CASSTAGGSNQPQHF. Variable domain in full (rest from reference TRBV28 and TRBJ1-5): DVKVTQSSRYLVKRTGEKVFLECVQDMDHENMFWYRQDPGLGLRLIYFSYDVKMKEKGDIPEGYSVSREKKERFSLILESASTNQTSMYLCASSTAGGSNQPQHFGDGTRLSIL.

The rearrangement links TRBV6-5 to TRBJ1-6; the D gene is possibly TRBD1 (6 bases). The length of the CDR3 is 16 residues. CDR1 and CDR2 from the germline V gene are MNHEY and SVGAGI. Trimming stripped 6 bases from V and 0 bases from J, with 12 bases between. CDR3 amino acids: CASRYDRSSYNSPLHF. In DNA form, the CDR3 reads TGTGCCAGCAGATACGACAGGAGCTCCTATAATTCACCCCTCCACTTT.

V gene TRBV19 combines with J gene TRBJ1-2; D uncertain. Trimming cost V 5 bases and J 0 bases, with 13 bases left between them. CDR3 length: 15 amino acids. In germline, CDR1 is LNHDA, CDR2 SQIVND (reference sequence). This chain's CDR3 is CASSDDTSANYGYTF. The CDR3 nucleotides are TGTGCCAGTAGTGACGACACTTCAGCTAACTATGGCTACACCTTC.

This chain uses TRBV27 with TRBJ1-6; D unresolved. Germline CDR1 reads MNHEY; CDR2 reads SMNVEV (reference sequence). Trimming took off 6 bases at V and 3 bases at J, with 15 bases between the two ends. CDR3 length: 16 amino acids. The CDR3 region is CASSPRGPNYNSPLHF. CDR3 in DNA: TGTGCCAGCAGCCCGCGTGGGCCCAACTATAATTCACCCCTCCACTTT.

The chain recombines TRBV12-3 or TRBV12-4 with TRBJ2-4; D might be TRBD1 (5 bases). The CDR3 totals 12 residues. Deletions cut 3 bases from V and 7 bases from J, with 7 bases between. The CDR3 loop is CASSFAGNIQYF. The CDR3 coding sequence is TGTGCCAGCAGTTTTGCAGGGAACATTCAGTACTTC.

The V gene is TRBV24-1, the J gene TRBJ1-1, with 9 nucleotides matching TRBD1. The CDR3 spans 16 residues. V shed 0 bases, J shed 1 base, and the junction held 2 bases outside the gene matches. Germline CDR1 KGHDR, CDR2 SFDVKD. The CDR3 nucleotides are TGTGCCACCAGTGATTTGCCGGACAGGGGGAACACTGAAGCTTTCTTT. This sequence encodes CATSDLPDRGNTEAFF.

This chain connects TRBV5-1 to TRBJ2-1; 8 bases match TRBD1. Per germline, CDR1 SGHRS and CDR2 YFSETQ. The CDR3 is 15 residues long. J gave up 6 bases and V 3 bases, and 8 bases lay outside the gene matches. Written as DNA, the CDR3 is TGCGCCAGCAGCTCGGGACAGGTCTTCGGCAATGAGCAGTTCTTC. It codes for CASSSGQVFGNEQFF.

The V gene is TRBV6-2 or TRBV6-3, the J gene TRBJ2-1; 14 bases agree with TRBD2. V was clipped by 1 base and J by 9 bases; unmatched bases: 17. Germline-derived CDR1 and CDR2 are MNHEY and SVGEGT. The CDR3 covers 20 residues. CDR3 sequence (DNA): TGTGCCAGCAGTTACTGGGGTAGGGGACTAGCGGGAGCCCGCCGTGGTGAGCAGTTCTTC. Amino acid sequence: CASSYWGRGLAGARRGEQFF.